This record looks at one TCR beta chain sequence and its context. This sample was taken from a study of cytomegalovirus exposure and HLA in healthy donors. Germline values: CDR1 LGHNA, CDR2 YNFKEQ. The CDR3 is 17 amino acids. The V and J ends lost 0 bases and 10 bases respectively, with 21 bases between them. The study ran its PCR with 60 Vbeta and 13 Jbeta primers. Some clones are missing from TCRdb's copy, which holds only in-frame ones; the method was immunoSEQ multiplex PCR. Of under 200,000 clones listed, 68% are singletons. The V gene is TRBV4-2, the J gene TRBJ1-4, with a possible D match to TRBD1 (5 bases). This sequence originates from a man aged 50 or older in good health and CMV-seronegative. Sequenced input: PBMCs. CDR3 in amino acids: CASSQEEGPGTIGKLFF. In nucleotides, the CDR3 is TGTGCCAGCAGCCAAGAGGAGGGACCGGGGACTATTGGAAAACTGTTTTTT.